The TCR beta chain described here comes from a study of beta chain features in type 1 diabetes. Trimming pared 2 bases from V and 5 bases from J, leaving 12 bases between. In germline, CDR1 is ENHRY, CDR2 SYGVKD. The CDR3 contains 14 residues. The investigators reverse transcribed all of the isolated RNA, so they sequenced expressed TCRB transcripts. The method was immunoSEQ multiplex PCR; TCRdb's version includes in-frame clones alone and lacks a portion of them. The sample consists of 900,000 or so clones, under 20% of them appearing once. The sequenced sample was naive CD4+ T cells from blood. The chain has TRBV10-3 and TRBJ1-2; a possible D gene is TRBD1 (6 bases). The receptor's source is a young woman in good health. The CDR3, as DNA: TGTGCCATCAGTGAGACGGGGGGCAGGTATGGCTACACCTTC. Protein product: CAISETGGRYGYTF.